The 14 T cell receptor beta chains below all came from one sample that was sequenced in a study of patients and donors after allogeneic stem cell transplantation. MiXCR was run by TCRdb on the RT-PCR reads, yielding one entry per CDR3 protein. The sample lists under 200,000 distinct CDR3 sequences; 24% were seen once. Sequencing used blood, either unsorted or a sorted T cell fraction (not recorded which). The receptor source for this set is a human donor who was either an allogeneic HSCT recipient or a stem cell or donor lymphocyte infusion donor (not recorded which). It is not recorded whose cells these are; they may come from a transplant donor.

The chain recombines TRBV24-1 with TRBJ2-3; 8 positions match TRBD1. Germline V gene sequence: CDR1 KGHDR, CDR2 SFDVKD. Unmatched junction bases numbered 7, after V lost 0 bases and J lost 3 bases. CDR3 length equals 17 residues. CDR3 nucleotide sequence: TGTGCCACCAGTGATTTGCTCGGACAGGGCGGGACAGATACGCAGTATTTT. It is translated as CATSDLLGQGGTDTQYF.

The chain is built from TRBV20-1 and TRBJ2-7, with 8 bases aligning to TRBD1. The CDR3 is made up of 14 amino acids. CDR1 is DFQATT and CDR2 is SNEGSKA in the germline V gene (reference sequence). V gave up 3 bases and J gave up 5 bases; unmatched junction bases: 9. CDR3 bases: TGCAGTGCTAGCAAAACAGGGGGACGGGACGAGCAGTACTTC. It translates to CSASKTGGRDEQYF.

This clonotype was found a few times. The CDR3 DNA sequence: TGCGCCAGCAGCCACGCGTGGGGAGGGAGCGGGGAGCTGTTTTTT. It codes for CASSHAWGGSGELFF. The chain links TRBV4-3 to TRBJ2-2, with 7 bases identical to TRBD2. After removal of 3 bases from V and 7 bases from J, the junction contained 8 bases not matched to a gene. The CDR3 is 15 residues long. Germline CDR1 is LGHNA and CDR2 is YSLEER.

This clonotype came up a few times. The CDR3 nucleotides are TGCAGCGCCGCCCCAAGCGCGAGCTCCTACGAGCAGTACTTC. Translation: CSAAPSASSYEQYF. The chain carries TRBV29-1 and TRBJ2-7; D not certain. Trimming removed 7 bases from V and 0 bases from J, with 16 bases in between. Germline V gene sequence: CDR1 SQVTM, CDR2 ANQGSEA. The CDR3 totals 14 residues.

This sequence joins TRBV5-6 and TRBJ2-7, with 8 bases that match TRBD1. Losses at the gene ends were 0 bases for V and 2 bases for J; bases not matched to a gene: 7. CDR3 length: 16 amino acids. The germline CDR1 and CDR2 sequences are SGHDT and YYEEEE. CDR3 region: CASSLDRTGRTYEQYF. The CDR3 DNA is TGTGCCAGCAGCTTGGATCGGACAGGGCGAACCTACGAGCAGTACTTC.

This clonotype was counted only a few times. V and J are TRBV5-1 and TRBJ2-7; 8 bases fit TRBD1. The V gene end was trimmed by 0 bases and the J gene end by 4 bases; junction bases not matched to a gene: 3. CDR3 length: 14 amino acids. From germline, CDR1 is SGHRS and CDR2 YFSETQ. CDR3 residues: CASSLGDRNYEQYF. DNA for the CDR3: TGCGCCAGCAGCTTGGGGGACAGGAATTACGAGCAGTACTTC.

The chain joins TRBV13 to TRBJ2-3; tentatively, D is TRBD1 (6 bases). CDR1 PRHDT and CDR2 FYEKMQ come from the germline V gene (reference sequence). The ends were cut back, 1 base at V and 2 bases at J, with 10 bases in the middle. This CDR3 is built from 15 residues. CDR3 nucleotides: TGTGCCAGCAGCTTAGAGGGGGACCCCACAGATACGCAGTATTTT. Protein sequence: CASSLEGDPTDTQYF.

The chain uses TRBV20-1 and TRBJ2-7, with TRBD1 matching 7 bases. The CDR3 length is 13 residues. The V and J ends lost 5 bases and 4 bases, in that order; junction bases with no gene match: 8. CDR1 is DFQATT and CDR2 is SNEGSKA in the germline V gene (reference sequence). The DNA for the CDR3 is TGCAGTGCTCCGCGTGGCAGGGGGTACGAGCAGTACTTC. The encoded protein is CSAPRGRGYEQYF.

J is TRBJ2-7 and V is TRBV12-3 or TRBV12-4; D is perhaps TRBD2 (6 bases). The CDR3 sequence is 16 residues long. The ends were cut back, 4 bases at V and 6 bases at J, with 22 bases in the middle. The CDR3 loop reads CASSSRPGSLGSEQYF. The CDR3 DNA is TGTGCCAGCAGTTCCCGTCCGGGCTCTCTCGGGAGCGAGCAGTACTTC.

J is TRBJ1-2 and V is TRBV20-1; a possible D gene is TRBD1 (6 bases). Germline assignment: CDR1 DFQATT and CDR2 SNEGSKA (reference sequence). There are 13 residues in the CDR3. V was cut by 4 bases and J by 8 bases, with 17 bases left in between. The CDR3 DNA follows: TGCAGTGCTATATTGGACAGTCCTCAGGGCTACACCTTC. Translation gives CSAILDSPQGYTF.

Many counts were recorded for this clonotype. V gene TRBV12-3 or TRBV12-4 combines with J gene TRBJ1-1, with D perhaps TRBD1 (6 bases). The CDR3 length is 17 residues. V lost 7 bases, J lost 0 bases, and 21 bases lay in between. CDR3 nucleotides: TGTGCCAGCACCCCTCCGCGGGGGGGCGTTTTGAACACTGAAGCTTTCTTT. Protein product: CASTPPRGGVLNTEAFF.

This clonotype has more than one count but fewer than ten. J is TRBJ2-3 and V is TRBV20-1; D not certain. Looked up from germline, CDR1 is DFQATT and CDR2 is SNEGSKA (reference sequence). With 3 bases removed from V and 0 bases from J, the gap between germline ends came to 16 bases. This CDR3 contains 16 residues. In DNA form, the CDR3 reads TGCAGTGCTAGCCCATTTCCTGGTACTAGCACAGATACGCAGTATTTT. It specifies CSASPFPGTSTDTQYF.

This clonotype was seen a handful of times. CDR3 coding DNA: TGCGCCAGCAGCCAAGATGTAGGGCTCCTCGCTAACTATGGCTACACCTTC. Encoded protein: CASSQDVGLLANYGYTF. The chain is built from TRBV4-1 and TRBJ1-2; D remains ambiguous. Germline V gene lookup returns CDR1 MGHRA and CDR2 YSYEKL. The CDR3 length is 17 residues. V was shortened by 0 bases and J by 0 bases, with 14 bases between the two germline ends.

In DNA, the CDR3 is TGTGCCAGCAGCTTTTCCATTATGGCCTACAATGAGCAGTTCTTC. Translated: CASSFSIMAYNEQFF. The chain uses TRBV7-3 and TRBJ2-1; D is ambiguous. The CDR3 spans 15 residues. The V gene's germline CDR1 is SGHTA and CDR2 FQGTGA. The ends were cut back, 3 bases at V and 2 bases at J, with 11 bases in the middle.